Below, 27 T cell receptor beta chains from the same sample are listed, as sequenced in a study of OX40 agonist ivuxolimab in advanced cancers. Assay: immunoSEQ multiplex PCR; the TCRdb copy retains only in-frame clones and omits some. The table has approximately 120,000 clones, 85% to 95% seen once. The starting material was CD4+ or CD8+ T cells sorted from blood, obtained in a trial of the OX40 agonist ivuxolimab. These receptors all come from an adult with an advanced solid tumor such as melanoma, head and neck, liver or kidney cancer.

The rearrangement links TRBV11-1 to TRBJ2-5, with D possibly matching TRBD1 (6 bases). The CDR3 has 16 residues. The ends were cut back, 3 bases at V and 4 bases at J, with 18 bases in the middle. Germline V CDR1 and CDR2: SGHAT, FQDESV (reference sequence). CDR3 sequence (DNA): TGTGCCAGCAGCTTTTGGATGGCAGGGGCGTCAGAGACCCAGTACTTC. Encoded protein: CASSFWMAGASETQYF.

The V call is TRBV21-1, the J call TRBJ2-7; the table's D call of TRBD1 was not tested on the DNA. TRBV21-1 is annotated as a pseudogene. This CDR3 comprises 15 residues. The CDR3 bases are TGTGCCAGCAGCAAGCCCAGGGGAAGAACCTACGAGCAGTACTTC. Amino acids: CASSKPRGRTYEQYF.

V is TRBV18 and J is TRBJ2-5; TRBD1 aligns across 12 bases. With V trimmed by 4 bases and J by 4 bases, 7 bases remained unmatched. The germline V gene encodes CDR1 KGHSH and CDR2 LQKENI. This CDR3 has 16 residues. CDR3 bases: TGTGCCAGCTCACTCTCGGGACAGGGGGCGAGAGAGACCCAGTACTTC. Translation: CASSLSGQGARETQYF.

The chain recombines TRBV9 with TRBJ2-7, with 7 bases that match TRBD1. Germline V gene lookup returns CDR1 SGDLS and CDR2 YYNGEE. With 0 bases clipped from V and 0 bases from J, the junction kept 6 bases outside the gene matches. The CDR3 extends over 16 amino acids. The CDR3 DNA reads TGTGCCAGCAGCGTAGAGGGACAGCTGAGCTCCTACGAGCAGTACTTC. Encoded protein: CASSVEGQLSSYEQYF.

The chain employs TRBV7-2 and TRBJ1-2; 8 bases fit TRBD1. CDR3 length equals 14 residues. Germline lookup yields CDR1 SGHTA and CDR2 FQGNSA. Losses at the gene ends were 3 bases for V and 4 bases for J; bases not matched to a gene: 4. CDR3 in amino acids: CASSFGQGFYGYTF. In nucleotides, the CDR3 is TGTGCCAGCAGCTTTGGACAGGGTTTCTATGGCTACACCTTC. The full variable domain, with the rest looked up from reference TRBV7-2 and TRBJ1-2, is GAGVSQSPSNKVTEKGKDVELRCDPISGHTALYWYRQSLGQGLEFLIYFQGNSAPDKSGLPSDRFSAERTGGSVSTLTIQRTQQEDSAVYLCASSFGQGFYGYTFGSGTRLTVV.

The chain's CDR3 is CASSTIAGGPYEQYF. The CDR3 nucleotides read TGTGCCAGTAGTACAATAGCGGGAGGGCCCTACGAGCAGTACTTC. The rearrangement joins TRBV19 to TRBJ2-7, with 11 positions matching TRBD2. There are 15 residues in the CDR3. Trimming removed 4 bases from V and 2 bases from J; junction bases left unmatched: 4. Germline V gives CDR1 LNHDA, CDR2 SQIVND (reference sequence).

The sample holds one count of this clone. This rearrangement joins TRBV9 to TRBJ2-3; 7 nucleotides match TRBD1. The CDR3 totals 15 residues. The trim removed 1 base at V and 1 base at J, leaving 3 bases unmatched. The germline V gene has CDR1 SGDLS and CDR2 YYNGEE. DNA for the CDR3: TGTGCCAGCAGCGTAAGAGGGACAGGCACAGATACGCAGTATTTT. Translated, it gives CASSVRGTGTDTQYF. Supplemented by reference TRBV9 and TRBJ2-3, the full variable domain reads DSGVTQTPKHLITATGQRVTLRCSPRSGDLSVYWYQQSLDQGLQFLIQYYNGEERAKGNILERFSAQQFPDLHSELNLSSLELGDSALYFCASSVRGTGTDTQYFGPGTRLTVL.

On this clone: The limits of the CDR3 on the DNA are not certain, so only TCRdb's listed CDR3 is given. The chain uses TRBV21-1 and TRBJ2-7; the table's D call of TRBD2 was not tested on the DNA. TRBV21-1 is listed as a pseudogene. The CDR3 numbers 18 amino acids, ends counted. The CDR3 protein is CASSAKHRWAGGTYEQYF.

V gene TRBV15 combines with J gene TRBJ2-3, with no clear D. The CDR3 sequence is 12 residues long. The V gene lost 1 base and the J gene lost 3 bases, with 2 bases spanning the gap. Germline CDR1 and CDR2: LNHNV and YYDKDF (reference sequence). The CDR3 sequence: CATSRVTDTQYF. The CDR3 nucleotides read TGTGCCACCAGCAGAGTTACAGATACGCAGTATTTT. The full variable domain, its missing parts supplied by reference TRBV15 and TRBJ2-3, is DAMVIQNPRYQVTQFGKPVTLSCSQTLNHNVMYWYQQKSSQAPKLLFHYYDKDFNNEADTPDNFQSRRPNTSFCFLDIRSPGLGDTAMYLCATSRVTDTQYFGPGTRLTVL.

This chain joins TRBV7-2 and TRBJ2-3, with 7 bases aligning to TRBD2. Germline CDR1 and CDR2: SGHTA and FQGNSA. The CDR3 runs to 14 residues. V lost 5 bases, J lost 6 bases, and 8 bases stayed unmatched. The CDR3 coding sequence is TGTGCCAGCAGCCCCGGTGGCGGGAGCGATACGCAGTATTTT. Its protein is CASSPGGGSDTQYF. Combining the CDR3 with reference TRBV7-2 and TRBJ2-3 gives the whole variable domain GAGVSQSPSNKVTEKGKDVELRCDPISGHTALYWYRQSLGQGLEFLIYFQGNSAPDKSGLPSDRFSAERTGGSVSTLTIQRTQQEDSAVYLCASSPGGGSDTQYFGPGTRLTVL.

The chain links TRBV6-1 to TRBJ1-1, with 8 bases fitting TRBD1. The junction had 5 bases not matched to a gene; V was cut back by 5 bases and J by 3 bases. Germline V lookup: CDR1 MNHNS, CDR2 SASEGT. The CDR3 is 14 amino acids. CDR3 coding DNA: TGTGCCAGCAGTCGGACAGGGCTGTACACTGAAGCTTTCTTT. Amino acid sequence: CASSRTGLYTEAFF.

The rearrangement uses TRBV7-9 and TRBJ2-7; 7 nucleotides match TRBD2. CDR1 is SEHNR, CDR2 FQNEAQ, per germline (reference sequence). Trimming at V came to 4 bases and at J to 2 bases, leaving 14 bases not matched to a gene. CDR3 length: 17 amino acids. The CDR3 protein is CASSSTVSGLGPYEQYF. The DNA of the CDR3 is TGTGCCAGCAGCTCGACAGTTTCAGGACTAGGGCCCTACGAGCAGTACTTC.

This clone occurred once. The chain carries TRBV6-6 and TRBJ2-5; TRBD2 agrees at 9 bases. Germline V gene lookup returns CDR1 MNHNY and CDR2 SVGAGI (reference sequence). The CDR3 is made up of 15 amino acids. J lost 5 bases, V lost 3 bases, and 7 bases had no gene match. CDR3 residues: CASSYWGLAGETQYF. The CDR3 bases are TGTGCCAGCAGTTATTGGGGACTAGCTGGGGAGACCCAGTACTTC.

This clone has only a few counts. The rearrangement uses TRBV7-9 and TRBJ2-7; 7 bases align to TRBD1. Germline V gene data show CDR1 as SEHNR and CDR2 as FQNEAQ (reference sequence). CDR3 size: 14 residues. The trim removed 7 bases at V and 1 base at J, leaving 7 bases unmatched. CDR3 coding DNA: TGTGCCAGCACTATGACAGGGACATCCTACGAGCAGTACTTC. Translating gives CASTMTGTSYEQYF.

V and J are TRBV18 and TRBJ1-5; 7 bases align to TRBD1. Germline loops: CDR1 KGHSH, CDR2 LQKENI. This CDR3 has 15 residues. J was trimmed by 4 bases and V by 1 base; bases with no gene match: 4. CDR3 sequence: CASSPRTGANQPQHF. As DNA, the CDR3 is TGTGCCAGCTCACCACGGACAGGCGCTAATCAGCCCCAGCATTTT.

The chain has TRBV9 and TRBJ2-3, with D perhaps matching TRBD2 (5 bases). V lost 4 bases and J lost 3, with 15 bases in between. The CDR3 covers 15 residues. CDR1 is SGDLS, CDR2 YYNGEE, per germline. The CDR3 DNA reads TGTGCCAGCAGCCTAAAAGCCCGGGAAACAGATACGCAGTATTTT. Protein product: CASSLKARETDTQYF.

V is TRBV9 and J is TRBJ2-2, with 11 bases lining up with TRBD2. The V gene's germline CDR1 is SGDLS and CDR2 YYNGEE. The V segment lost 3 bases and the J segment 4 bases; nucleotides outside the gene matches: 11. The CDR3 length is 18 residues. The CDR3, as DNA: TGTGCCAGCAGCGCCCGGGGAATAGCGGGAGGGGGCACCGGGGAGCTGTTTTTT. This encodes CASSARGIAGGGTGELFF.

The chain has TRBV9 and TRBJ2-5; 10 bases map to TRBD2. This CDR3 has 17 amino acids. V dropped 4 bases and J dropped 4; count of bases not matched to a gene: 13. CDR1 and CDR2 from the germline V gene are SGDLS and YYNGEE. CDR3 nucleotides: TGTGCCAGCAGCCCAGGGGGGCTAGCGGGAGTGGGAGAGACCCAGTACTTC. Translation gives CASSPGGLAGVGETQYF.

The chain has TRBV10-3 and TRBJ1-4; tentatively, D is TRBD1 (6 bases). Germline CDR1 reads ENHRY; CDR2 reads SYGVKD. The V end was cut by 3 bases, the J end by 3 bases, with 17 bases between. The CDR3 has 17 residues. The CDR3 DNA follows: TGTGCCATCAGTGAATCGATTAAGACAGGATCTAATGAAAAACTGTTTTTT. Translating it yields CAISESIKTGSNEKLFF.

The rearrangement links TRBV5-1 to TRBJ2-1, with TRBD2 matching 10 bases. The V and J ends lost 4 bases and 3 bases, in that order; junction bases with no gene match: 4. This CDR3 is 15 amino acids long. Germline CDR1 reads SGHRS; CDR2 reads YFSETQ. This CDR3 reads CASSLGLADYNEQFF. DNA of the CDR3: TGCGCCAGCAGCCTCGGACTAGCGGACTACAATGAGCAGTTCTTC.

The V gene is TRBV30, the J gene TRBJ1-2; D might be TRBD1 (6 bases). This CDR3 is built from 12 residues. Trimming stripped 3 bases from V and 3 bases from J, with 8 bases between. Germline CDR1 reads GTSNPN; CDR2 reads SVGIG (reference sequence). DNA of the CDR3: TGTGCCTGGAGGGGGGGGCACTATGGCTACACCTTC. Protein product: CAWRGGHYGYTF.

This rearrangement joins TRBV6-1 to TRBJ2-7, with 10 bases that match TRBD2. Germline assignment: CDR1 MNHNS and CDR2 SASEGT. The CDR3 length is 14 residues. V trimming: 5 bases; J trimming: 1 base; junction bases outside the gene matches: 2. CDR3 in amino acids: CASSPGLASYEQYF. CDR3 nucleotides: TGTGCCAGCAGTCCGGGACTAGCGTCCTACGAGCAGTACTTC.

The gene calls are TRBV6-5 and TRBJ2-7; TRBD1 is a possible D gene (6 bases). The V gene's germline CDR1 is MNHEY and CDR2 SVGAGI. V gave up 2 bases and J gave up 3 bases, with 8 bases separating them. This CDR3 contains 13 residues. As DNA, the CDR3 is TGTGCCAGCAGTTACGGACAGCTCTACGAGCAGTACTTC. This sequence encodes CASSYGQLYEQYF.

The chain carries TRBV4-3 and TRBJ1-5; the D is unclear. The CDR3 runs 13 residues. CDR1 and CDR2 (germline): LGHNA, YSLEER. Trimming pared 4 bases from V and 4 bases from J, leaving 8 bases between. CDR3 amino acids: CASSLGPNQPQHF. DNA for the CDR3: TGCGCCAGCAGCCTGGGCCCAAATCAGCCCCAGCATTTT.

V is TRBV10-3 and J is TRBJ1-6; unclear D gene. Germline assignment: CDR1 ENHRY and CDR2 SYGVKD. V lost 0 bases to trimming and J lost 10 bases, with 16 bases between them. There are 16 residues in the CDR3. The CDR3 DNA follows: TGTGCCATCAGTGAGTCGTGGGCCCAAAAGAACTCACCCCTCCACTTT. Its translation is CAISESWAQKNSPLHF.

The CDR3 sequence is CASSSGKGYNSPLHF. CDR3 DNA: TGTGCCAGCAGCTCTGGAAAGGGCTATAATTCACCCCTCCACTTT. The rearrangement links TRBV28 to TRBJ1-6; D unclear. The CDR3 sequence is 15 residues long. Germline V CDR1 and CDR2: MDHEN, SYDVKM. V lost 6 bases and J lost 3, with 12 bases in between.

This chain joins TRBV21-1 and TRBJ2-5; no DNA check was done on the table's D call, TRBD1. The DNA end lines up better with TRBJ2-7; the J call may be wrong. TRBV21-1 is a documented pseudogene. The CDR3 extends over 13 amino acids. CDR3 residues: CASTRNRVYEQYF. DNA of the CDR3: TGTGCCAGCACCCGGAACAGGGTCTACGAGCAGTACTTC.